This entry describes one T cell receptor beta chain. The data originate from a study of PD-L1 blockade in urothelial cancer. Overall study context: Atezolizumab, begun by patients in about 2014, was given at 1,200 mg intravenously every 3 weeks. Patients had been given 0 to 3 earlier chemotherapy regimens.

The time point denotes: peripheral blood 6 weeks after treatment start. CDR1 is LNHDA, CDR2 SQIVND, per germline (reference sequence). With 6 bases removed from V and 5 bases from J, the gap between germline ends came to 13 bases. The length of the CDR3 is 13 residues. Repertoires were generated with immunoSEQ multiplex PCR, while TCRdb's copy carries only in-frame clones and drops some. There are 46,000 or so clones in the sample; around 88% occur only once, and roughly 10% lies in the top ten. This receptor was identified in a man aged 55-75 years with urothelial cancer. The chain uses TRBV19 and TRBJ2-5, with D possibly TRBD1 on 6 matching bases. Material: PBMCs, obtained around atezolizumab (anti-PD-L1) treatment. CDR3 amino acids: CASSQQGRETQYF. CDR3 coding DNA: TGTGCCAGTAGCCAACAGGGTCGGGAGACCCAGTACTTC.